One and the same sample provided the 23 T cell receptor beta chains below, sequenced in a study of T cell changes during pregnancy in multiple sclerosis. This table comes from immunoSEQ multiplex PCR, and its TCRdb copy is limited to in-frame clones, with some not included. The top ten clones hold more than 0.9% of a sample with tens of thousands of clones, 75% to 90% of them seen once. The sample in question was CD4+ T cells from peripheral blood mononuclear cells, obtained in the first trimester of pregnancy. The receptors come from a female donor in good health, enrolled as a control in a pregnancy study.

The rearrangement uses TRBV4-3 and TRBJ2-1; possible D gene TRBD1, 6 bases. The V and J ends lost 4 bases and 0 bases respectively, with 7 bases between them. This CDR3 spans 14 amino acids. The germline gives CDR1 LGHNA, CDR2 YSLEER. CDR3 nucleotide sequence: TGCGCCAGCAGCCTCAGGGGCTCCTACAATGAGCAGTTCTTC. Encoded protein: CASSLRGSYNEQFF.

The chain recombines TRBV6-5 with TRBJ1-2; a weak D match, TRBD1 (5 bases). The length of the CDR3 is 12 residues. Germline V CDR1 and CDR2: MNHEY, SVGAGI. The V gene lost 4 bases and the J gene lost 5 bases, with 8 bases spanning the gap. This chain's CDR3 is CASSFDRYGYTF. The CDR3 coding sequence is TGTGCCAGCAGTTTTGACAGATATGGCTACACCTTC.

The CDR3 DNA reads TGTGCCAGCAGTTCGGGGGAAAATCAGCCCCAGCATTTT. Its translation: CASSSGENQPQHF. The rearrangement links TRBV9 to TRBJ1-5; perhaps TRBD1 as D (5 bases). The CDR3 has 13 amino acids. Trimming shortened V by 5 bases and J by 4 bases, and 10 bases separated the two germline ends. The germline V gene encodes CDR1 SGDLS and CDR2 YYNGEE.

V and J are TRBV29-1 and TRBJ1-5, with D hard to call. V dropped 6 bases and J dropped 2 bases, with 11 bases sitting between them. The CDR3 length is 13 residues. CDR1 and CDR2 (germline): SQVTM, ANQGSEA. CDR3 bases: TGCAGCGTGAGGGAAGGAGGCAATCAGCCCCAGCATTTT. It yields the protein CSVREGGNQPQHF.

The V and J genes are TRBV11-2 and TRBJ2-7, with 9 nucleotides matching TRBD1. After removal of 2 bases from V and 4 bases from J, the junction contained 3 bases not matched to a gene. CDR1 is SGHAT, CDR2 FQNNGV, per germline. CDR3 length equals 14 residues. The chain's CDR3 is CASSLSDRGYEQYF. CDR3 DNA: TGTGCCAGCAGCTTAAGCGACAGGGGGTACGAGCAGTACTTC. Supplemented by reference TRBV11-2 and TRBJ2-7, the full variable domain reads EAGVAQSPRYKIIEKRQSVAFWCNPISGHATLYWYQQILGQGPKLLIQFQNNGVVDDSQLPKDRFSAERLKGVDSTLKIQPAKLEDSAVYLCASSLSDRGYEQYFGPGTRLTVT.

This chain links TRBV29-1 with TRBJ2-1; a weak D match, TRBD1 (5 bases). This CDR3 has 10 residues. V lost 8 bases and J lost 5, with 7 bases in between. Germline CDR1 is SQVTM and CDR2 is ANQGSEA. The CDR3 protein is CSSGNNEQFF. As DNA, the CDR3 is TGCAGCTCAGGGAACAATGAGCAGTTCTTC.

In its sample, this clone was seen a few times. This rearrangement joins TRBV6-6 to TRBJ1-1; 7 bases match TRBD1. Germline trimming cut 6 bases from V and 8 bases from J; bases unmatched to any gene: 6. Germline values: CDR1 MNHNY, CDR2 SVGAGI (reference sequence). CDR3 length: 12 residues. The CDR3 DNA sequence: TGTGCCAGCAGAATTTCACAGGGGGAAGCTTTCTTT. Its translation: CASRISQGEAFF.

The V call is TRBV6-6, the J call TRBJ2-1, with 11 bases identical to TRBD2. The length of the CDR3 is 15 residues. V trimming: 7 bases; J trimming: 3 bases; junction bases outside the gene matches: 5. Germline CDR1 reads MNHNY; CDR2 reads SVGAGI (reference sequence). The CDR3 protein is CASKQGTSGYNEQFF. The CDR3 DNA sequence: TGTGCCAGCAAGCAAGGGACTAGCGGCTACAATGAGCAGTTCTTC.

The chain is built from TRBV6-1 and TRBJ2-1, with 13 bases aligning to TRBD2. The V segment lost 4 bases and the J segment 8 bases; nucleotides outside the gene matches: 5. Per germline, CDR1 MNHNS and CDR2 SASEGT. This CDR3 has 15 residues. Written as DNA, the CDR3 is TGTGCCAGCAGTGTACTAGCGGGAGGGCCTGATGAGCAGTTCTTC. This sequence encodes CASSVLAGGPDEQFF.

The chain employs TRBV7-2 and TRBJ1-1; D ambiguous. Per germline, CDR1 SGHTA and CDR2 FQGNSA. The ends were cut back, 5 bases at V and 4 bases at J, with 14 bases in the middle. CDR3 length: 14 amino acids. The DNA for the CDR3 is TGTGCCAGCAGCCTCTGGCCCCCAGGCACTGAAGCTTTCTTT. Encoded protein: CASSLWPPGTEAFF.

The J gene is TRBJ2-2, the V gene TRBV5-1; D remains ambiguous. The CDR3 length is 14 residues. V was trimmed by 5 bases and J by 2 bases, leaving 10 bases between them. Germline-derived CDR1 and CDR2 are SGHRS and YFSETQ. The chain's CDR3 is CASRAGYNTGELFF. As DNA, the CDR3 is TGCGCCAGCAGAGCAGGATACAACACCGGGGAGCTGTTTTTT. Combining the CDR3 with reference TRBV5-1 and TRBJ2-2 gives the whole variable domain KAGVTQTPRYLIKTRGQQVTLSCSPISGHRSVSWYQQTPGQGLQFLFEYFSETQRNKGNFPGRFSGRQFSNSRSEMNVSTLELGDSALYLCASRAGYNTGELFFGEGSRLTVL.

The rearrangement links TRBV5-1 to TRBJ2-5, with 9 bases matching TRBD1. The CDR3 loop spans 15 amino acids. CDR1 is SGHRS and CDR2 is YFSETQ in the germline V gene. J gave up 2 bases and V 3 bases, and 5 bases lay outside the gene matches. CDR3 sequence: CASSSLQGAQETQYF. CDR3 DNA: TGCGCCAGCAGCTCCTTACAGGGGGCGCAAGAGACCCAGTACTTC. The full variable domain, rest sourced from reference TRBV5-1 and TRBJ2-5, is KAGVTQTPRYLIKTRGQQVTLSCSPISGHRSVSWYQQTPGQGLQFLFEYFSETQRNKGNFPGRFSGRQFSNSRSEMNVSTLELGDSALYLCASSSLQGAQETQYFGPGTRLLVL.

The gene calls are TRBV19 and TRBJ2-3; D unresolved. Germline V gene lookup returns CDR1 LNHDA and CDR2 SQIVND (reference sequence). This CDR3 is built from 15 residues. V lost 4 bases, J lost 0 bases, and 11 bases lay in between. CDR3 nucleotides: TGTGCCAGTAGTAGTCTTTCCACTAGCACAGATACGCAGTATTTT. Amino acids: CASSSLSTSTDTQYF.

The gene calls are TRBV19 and TRBJ2-4; D is perhaps TRBD1 (6 bases). CDR1 and CDR2 from the germline V gene are LNHDA and SQIVND (reference sequence). The V gene lost 5 bases and the J gene lost 6 bases, with 26 bases spanning the gap. The CDR3 covers 18 residues. As DNA, the CDR3 is TGTGCCAGTAGTTCTTATCCACTACAGGGCGATGGCGGAAACATTCAGTACTTC. This sequence encodes CASSSYPLQGDGGNIQYF.

The chain carries TRBV5-1 and TRBJ2-7; the D is unclear. The CDR3 sequence is 14 residues long. V was cut by 4 bases and J by 0 bases, with 11 bases left in between. The V gene's germline CDR1 is SGHRS and CDR2 YFSETQ. CDR3 coding DNA: TGCGCCAGCAGCGGAGACGCAAACTCCTACGAGCAGTACTTC. Its protein product is CASSGDANSYEQYF. Based on the CDR3 plus reference TRBV5-1 and TRBJ2-7, the full variable domain is KAGVTQTPRYLIKTRGQQVTLSCSPISGHRSVSWYQQTPGQGLQFLFEYFSETQRNKGNFPGRFSGRQFSNSRSEMNVSTLELGDSALYLCASSGDANSYEQYFGPGTRLTVT.

The rearrangement links TRBV7-8 to TRBJ2-7; D is perhaps TRBD2 (6 bases). The CDR3 covers 15 residues. Per germline, CDR1 SGHVS and CDR2 FQNEAQ. V dropped 5 bases and J dropped 3 bases, with 17 bases sitting between them. The CDR3 coding sequence is TGTGCCAGCAGCGGGCGGACTGGGGGGAACTACGAGCAGTACTTC. This gives the protein CASSGRTGGNYEQYF.

This clone was picked up one time. The chain combines TRBV6-5 with TRBJ1-1; 7 nucleotides line up with TRBD1. J gave up 6 bases and V 6 bases, and 7 bases lay outside the gene matches. The CDR3 has 13 amino acids. Per the germline V gene, CDR1 is MNHEY and CDR2 is SVGAGI. CDR3 protein: CASRPRTGAEAFF. CDR3 DNA: TGTGCCAGCAGACCTAGGACAGGAGCTGAAGCTTTCTTT.

The CDR3 protein is CASSFKDGGNTEAFF. Written as DNA, the CDR3 is TGTGCCAGCAGCTTTAAGGACGGGGGGAACACTGAAGCTTTCTTT. The chain links TRBV7-2 to TRBJ1-1; tentatively, D is TRBD1 (5 bases). The CDR3 runs to 15 residues. V was shortened by 3 bases and J by 1 base, with 12 bases between the two germline ends. Germline CDR1 SGHTA, CDR2 FQGNSA.

V and J are TRBV29-1 and TRBJ1-2, with 9 bases lining up with TRBD1. Germline CDR1 is SQVTM and CDR2 is ANQGSEA. With 5 bases clipped from V and 2 bases from J, the junction kept 3 bases outside the gene matches. This CDR3 spans 13 amino acids. CDR3 in DNA: TGCAGCGTTTTACAGGGGGCGAACTATGGCTACACCTTC. Translation gives CSVLQGANYGYTF.

The chain has TRBV5-1 and TRBJ1-3; TRBD1 agrees at 7 bases. The CDR3 consists of 18 residues. V lost 1 base to trimming and J lost 1 base; unmatched junction nucleotides: 11. The V gene's germline CDR1 is SGHRS and CDR2 YFSETQ. The CDR3 DNA is TGCGCCAGCAGCTTGTACGCCCTACAGGGGCCTTCTGGAAACACCATATATTTT. This gives the protein CASSLYALQGPSGNTIYF.

In this sample, this clone turned up a few times. The chain uses TRBV19 and TRBJ2-7; D is unresolved. There are 11 residues in the CDR3. Trimming removed 6 bases from V and 0 bases from J, with 3 bases in between. Germline assignment: CDR1 LNHDA and CDR2 SQIVND (reference sequence). In DNA, the CDR3 is TGTGCCAGTAGCCACTCCTACGAGCAGTACTTC. It is translated as CASSHSYEQYF.

V usage is TRBV6-1 and J usage is TRBJ2-5, with D possibly matching TRBD1 (6 bases). The CDR3 contains 15 residues. The V end was cut by 3 bases, the J end by 5 bases, with 16 bases between. The germline gives CDR1 MNHNS, CDR2 SASEGT. The CDR3 loop reads CASSEGAQLGETQYF. The CDR3 region has the DNA TGTGCCAGCAGTGAGGGGGCCCAACTGGGGGAGACCCAGTACTTC.

The chain carries TRBV18 and TRBJ2-7; D is possibly TRBD1 (5 bases). CDR1 and CDR2 from the germline V gene are KGHSH and LQKENI. The CDR3 is 12 residues long. The ends were cut back, 4 bases at V and 7 bases at J, with 11 bases in the middle. CDR3 loop: CASSQAGWEQYF. CDR3 nucleotide sequence: TGTGCCAGCTCACAAGCAGGGTGGGAGCAGTACTTC.